Each of the 5 T cell receptor beta chains below was sequenced from the same sample in a study of control samples from healthy donors and cancer patients. TCRdb keeps only in-frame clones here, not all; method: immunoSEQ multiplex PCR. The table includes thousands of clones, roughly 84% detected once. Sequenced sample: PBMCs. These receptor sequences come from a man aged 70-80 years with lung cancer.

V and J are TRBV28 and TRBJ1-6; D is undetermined. CDR3 length: 12 amino acids. The V end was cut by 3 bases, the J end by 9 bases, with 6 bases between. CDR1 and CDR2 (germline): MDHEN, SYDVKM. CDR3 nucleotide sequence: TGTGCCAGCAGTTTCTTCGGTTCACCCCTCCACTTT. Its protein is CASSFFGSPLHF.

The rearrangement joins TRBV7-7 to TRBJ2-5; possible D gene TRBD2, 6 bases. CDR3 size: 15 residues. V lost 2 bases to trimming and J lost 2 bases, with 12 bases between them. CDR1 and CDR2 (germline): SSHAT, FNYEAQ (reference sequence). CDR3 nucleotides: TGTGCCAGCAGCTTACAAGCGGGCAAACAAGAGACCCAGTACTTC. Protein: CASSLQAGKQETQYF.

V is TRBV2 and J is TRBJ1-2; tentative D call: TRBD1 (5 bases). Looked up from germline, CDR1 is SNHLY and CDR2 is FYNNEI. Trimming removed 5 bases from V and 8 bases from J, with 18 bases in between. This CDR3 comprises 14 residues. CDR3: CASSIEGRVGGYTF. CDR3 bases: TGTGCCAGCAGTATAGAAGGCAGGGTAGGGGGCTACACCTTC.

This clone was picked up one time. This sequence joins TRBV7-2 and TRBJ2-3; D gene ambiguous. V was shortened by 2 bases and J by 2 bases, with 8 bases between the two germline ends. Germline assignment: CDR1 SGHTA and CDR2 FQGNSA. CDR3 length equals 14 residues. CDR3 in amino acids: CASSLLPITDTQYF. In nucleotides, the CDR3 is TGTGCCAGCAGCTTATTACCAATCACAGATACGCAGTATTTT. Full variable domain (outside the CDR3, taken from reference TRBV7-2 and TRBJ2-3): GAGVSQSPSNKVTEKGKDVELRCDPISGHTALYWYRQSLGQGLEFLIYFQGNSAPDKSGLPSDRFSAERTGGSVSTLTIQRTQQEDSAVYLCASSLLPITDTQYFGPGTRLTVL.

This chain joins TRBV29-1 and TRBJ1-1; D might be TRBD1 (5 bases). V was cut by 6 bases and J by 1 base, with 18 bases left in between. The CDR3 covers 15 residues. Germline V lookup: CDR1 SQVTM, CDR2 ANQGSEA. The CDR3 reads CSVNKGSGGNTEAFF. The CDR3 DNA reads TGCAGCGTGAATAAGGGGTCAGGTGGGAACACTGAAGCTTTCTTT.